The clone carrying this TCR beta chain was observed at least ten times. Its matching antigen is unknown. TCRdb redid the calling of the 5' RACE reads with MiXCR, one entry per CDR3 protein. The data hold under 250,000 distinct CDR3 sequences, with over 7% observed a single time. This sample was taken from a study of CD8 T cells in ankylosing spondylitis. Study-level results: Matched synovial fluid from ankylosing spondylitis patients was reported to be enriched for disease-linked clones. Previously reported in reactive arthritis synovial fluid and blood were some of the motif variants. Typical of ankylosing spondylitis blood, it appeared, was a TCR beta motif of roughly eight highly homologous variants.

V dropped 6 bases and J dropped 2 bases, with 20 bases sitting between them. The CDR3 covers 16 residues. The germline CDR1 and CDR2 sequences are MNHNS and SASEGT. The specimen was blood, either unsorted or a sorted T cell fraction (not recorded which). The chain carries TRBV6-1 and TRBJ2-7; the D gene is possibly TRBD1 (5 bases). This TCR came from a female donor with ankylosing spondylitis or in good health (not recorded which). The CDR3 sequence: CASSPQPREFPYEQYF. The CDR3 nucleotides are TGTGCCAGCAGCCCCCAGCCCAGGGAATTTCCCTACGAGCAGTACTTC.